These 24 T cell receptor beta chains were sequenced from one sample in a study of T cells in Graves' hyperthyroidism and ophthalmopathy. The source material, RNA transcripts, was used to amplify TCR beta CDR3 regions. RT-PCR in the first round (using the HTBI primer set) targeted the TCR CDR3. One entry per CDR3 protein results from TCRdb running MiXCR on the multiplex PCR reads. The sample has hundreds of thousands of distinct CDR3 sequences; about a sixth are singletons. Sequencing input: blood. These receptors came from a woman aged 55-69 years with Graves' ophthalmopathy.

This clonotype occurred many times. The CDR3: CSVDPGQGYNEQFF. In nucleotides, the CDR3 is TGCAGCGTTGACCCAGGACAGGGCTACAATGAGCAGTTCTTC. The chain has TRBV29-1 and TRBJ2-1; 8 nucleotides line up with TRBD1. Germline V gene lookup returns CDR1 SQVTM and CDR2 ANQGSEA. The CDR3 has 14 residues. V gave up 3 bases and J gave up 3 bases; unmatched junction bases: 4.

The CDR3 spells CASSQEAGISYEQYF. In DNA, the CDR3 is TGCGCCAGCAGCCAAGAGGCAGGGATTTCCTACGAGCAGTACTTC. This chain uses TRBV4-3 with TRBJ2-7, with D perhaps matching TRBD1 (5 bases). The CDR3 sequence is 15 residues long. Trimming stripped 0 bases from V and 1 base from J, with 10 bases between. CDR1 is LGHNA, CDR2 YSLEER, per germline.

This clonotype showed up just a few times. This chain uses TRBV6-1 with TRBJ1-1, with 10 bases identical to TRBD1. CDR1 is MNHNS and CDR2 is SASEGT in the germline V gene. Trimming removed 7 bases from V and 4 bases from J; junction bases left unmatched: 6. The CDR3 loop spans 14 amino acids. CDR3 sequence (DNA): TGTGCCAGCATTTTGACAGGGGGCACCACTGAAGCTTTCTTT. It is translated as CASILTGGTTEAFF.

The chain joins TRBV29-1 to TRBJ2-1, with D possibly being TRBD2 (7 bases). Trimming stripped 7 bases from V and 6 bases from J, with 13 bases between. The CDR3 contains 12 residues. The germline V gene has CDR1 SQVTM and CDR2 ANQGSEA. CDR3 nucleotides: TGCAGCGCTCAAGGGGGGGGCAATGAGCAGTTCTTC. Protein product: CSAQGGGNEQFF.

Ten or more counts support this clonotype. The chain uses TRBV6-6 and TRBJ1-1; D gene ambiguous. This CDR3 region has 16 residues. Trimming left V 0 bases short and J 3 bases short, with 14 bases between. CDR1 is MNHNY, CDR2 SVGAGI, per germline (reference sequence). As DNA, the CDR3 is TGTGCCAGCAGTTACTCGAGTGGAGGAGGGTACACTGAAGCTTTCTTT. Encoded protein: CASSYSSGGGYTEAFF.

Many counts were recorded for this clonotype. The chain employs TRBV7-2 and TRBJ1-5, with D uncertain. In germline, CDR1 is SGHTA, CDR2 FQGNSA. The germline V and J ends were trimmed by 0 bases and 6 bases, with 6 bases remaining between them. This CDR3 region has 13 residues. The CDR3 loop is CASSLATLQPQHF. Here the CDR3 DNA reads TGTGCCAGCAGCTTAGCGACCCTTCAGCCCCAGCATTTT.

This chain joins TRBV4-1 and TRBJ2-7, with TRBD2 as a possible D gene (5 bases). The CDR3 loop spans 14 amino acids. CDR1 is MGHRA, CDR2 YSYEKL, per germline. V lost 0 bases and J 3 bases, leaving 9 bases between the germline ends. CDR3 loop: CASSQDPRDYEQYF. In nucleotides, the CDR3 is TGCGCCAGCAGCCAAGATCCCCGGGACTACGAGCAGTACTTC.

This clonotype was recorded at least ten times. The chain joins TRBV9 to TRBJ2-5, with D possibly TRBD1 on 5 matching bases. Germline-derived CDR1 and CDR2 are SGDLS and YYNGEE. The V end lost 0 bases, the J end lost 2 bases, and 8 bases lay between the germline ends. The CDR3 is 14 amino acids. The DNA of the CDR3 is TGTGCCAGCAGCGTAGGTCACAGGCAAGAGACCCAGTACTTC. Its translation: CASSVGHRQETQYF.

As for this clonotype: A clone one base away is much larger, so this may be a read error. The chain links TRBV7-9 to TRBJ2-1; 7 nucleotides agree with TRBD1. CDR3 length: 13 amino acids. Germline values: CDR1 SEHNR, CDR2 FQNEAQ (reference sequence). CDR3 loop: CAGSLETGVEQFF. As DNA, the CDR3 is TGTGCCGGCAGCTTAGAAACAGGGGTTGAGCAGTTCTTC.

Many counts were recorded for this clonotype. The chain employs TRBV5-1 and TRBJ1-1, with a possible D match to TRBD1 (6 bases). V was shortened by 4 bases and J by 7 bases, with 17 bases between the two germline ends. Per the germline V gene, CDR1 is SGHRS and CDR2 is YFSETQ. This CDR3 has 14 amino acids. DNA for the CDR3: TGCGCCAGCAGCGAACAGGGAGGGGACATTGAAGCTTTCTTT. Its protein is CASSEQGGDIEAFF.

J is TRBJ2-4 and V is TRBV20-1; D is possibly TRBD1 or TRBD2 (6 bases each). V was cut by 5 bases and J by 6 bases, with 14 bases left in between. Germline assignment: CDR1 DFQATT and CDR2 SNEGSKA (reference sequence). The CDR3 runs to 13 residues. As DNA, the CDR3 is TGCAGTGCTTATCCGGGGGCGGGAAACATTCAGTACTTC. Protein product: CSAYPGAGNIQYF.

There are many counts of this clonotype. This chain joins TRBV11-2 and TRBJ2-7, with D possibly matching TRBD2 (6 bases). Germline V CDR1 and CDR2: SGHAT, FQNNGV. V dropped 0 bases and J dropped 6 bases, with 9 bases sitting between them. The length of the CDR3 is 13 residues. The CDR3 reads CASSLEPGGEQYF. CDR3 nucleotide sequence: TGTGCCAGCAGCTTAGAGCCCGGGGGCGAGCAGTACTTC.

This clonotype has at least ten counts. The chain carries TRBV28 and TRBJ2-1, with D possibly TRBD1 on 6 matching bases. The CDR3 consists of 17 residues. Germline V gene sequence: CDR1 MDHEN, CDR2 SYDVKM. The ends were cut back, 7 bases at V and 6 bases at J, with 25 bases in the middle. The CDR3, as DNA: TGTGCCAGCATTCTCTCCGGGACACCAGGCCGGTTCAATGAGCAGTTCTTC. This gives the protein CASILSGTPGRFNEQFF.

The table lists this clonotype with many counts. The chain is built from TRBV7-9 and TRBJ2-5, with TRBD2 identical over 8 bases. The trim removed 2 bases at V and 5 bases at J, leaving 7 bases unmatched. CDR3 length equals 15 residues. Per the germline V gene, CDR1 is SEHNR and CDR2 is FQNEAQ (reference sequence). CDR3 residues: CASSLQGLGGETQYF. Here the CDR3 DNA reads TGTGCCAGCAGCTTACAGGGACTAGGCGGCGAGACCCAGTACTTC.

This clonotype was seen at least ten times. This rearrangement joins TRBV10-3 to TRBJ2-7; D unresolved. The CDR3 loop spans 13 amino acids. Trimming stripped 4 bases from V and 6 bases from J, with 13 bases between. Germline assignment: CDR1 ENHRY and CDR2 SYGVKD. This CDR3 reads CAISGGRAVEQYF. The DNA of the CDR3 is TGTGCCATCAGTGGAGGAAGGGCGGTCGAGCAGTACTTC.

This clonotype turned up a few times. This chain links TRBV12-5 with TRBJ1-2; 7 nucleotides match TRBD1. This CDR3 is built from 14 residues. J gave up 2 bases and V 5 bases, and 5 bases lay outside the gene matches. Looked up from germline, CDR1 is LGHNT and CDR2 is FRNRAP. CDR3 region: CASGPGTENYGYTF. CDR3 in DNA: TGTGCTAGTGGTCCTGGGACAGAAAACTATGGCTACACCTTC. Filled out from reference TRBV12-5 and TRBJ1-2, the complete variable domain reads DARVTQTPRHKVTEMGQEVTMRCQPILGHNTVFWYRQTMMQGLELLAYFRNRAPLDDSGMPKDRFSAEMPDATLATLKIQPSEPRDSAVYFCASGPGTENYGYTFGSGTRLTVV.

This clonotype is a singleton in its sample. This could be a read error, since a much larger clone is one nucleotide away. The V gene is TRBV27, the J gene TRBJ1-1; D not resolved. The CDR3 has 13 amino acids. CDR1 and CDR2 (germline): MNHEY, SMNVEV (reference sequence). The CDR3 DNA is TGTGCCAACAGTTTCCGGGAGGACACTGAAGCTTTCTTT. Its protein product is CANSFREDTEAFF.

This clonotype was counted many times. V usage is TRBV18 and J usage is TRBJ2-2; D unclear. The germline gives CDR1 KGHSH, CDR2 LQKENI. This CDR3 contains 16 residues. V was clipped by 0 bases and J by 6 bases, with 14 bases between them. CDR3 nucleotides: TGTGCCAGCTCACCACCAAACCGTGGATCTGCCGGGGAGCTGTTTTTT. Translating gives CASSPPNRGSAGELFF.

This clonotype was seen ten or more times. This chain joins TRBV20-1 and TRBJ2-7, with D perhaps TRBD2 (5 bases). Trimming pared 0 bases from V and 3 bases from J, leaving 15 bases between. In germline, CDR1 is DFQATT, CDR2 SNEGSKA (reference sequence). The CDR3 has 15 residues. DNA for the CDR3: TGCAGTGCTAGAGATCGGGGTCAGACCTTCTACGAGCAGTACTTC. This encodes CSARDRGQTFYEQYF.

In this sample, this clonotype turned up many times. The J gene is TRBJ1-4, the V gene TRBV7-2; D might be TRBD1 (5 bases). Looked up from germline, CDR1 is SGHTA and CDR2 is FQGNSA. Trimming took off 5 bases at V and 4 bases at J, with 20 bases between the two ends. The CDR3 loop spans 17 amino acids. CDR3 sequence (DNA): TGTGCCAGCAGCCATTCCGACAAGGGGAGGCTTAATGAAAAACTGTTTTTT. Translated: CASSHSDKGRLNEKLFF.

This clonotype came up once. V is TRBV29-1 and J is TRBJ2-5, with 8 bases aligning to TRBD1. The CDR3 loop spans 11 amino acids. V shed 5 bases, J shed 14 bases, and the junction held 10 bases outside the gene matches. Germline CDR1 reads SQVTM; CDR2 reads ANQGSEA. The CDR3 sequence is CSVMEPDRVYF. The CDR3 coding sequence is TGCAGCGTTATGGAACCGGACAGGGTTTACTTC.

This clonotype was detected ten times or more. The CDR3 coding sequence is TGTGCCAGCAGCCAAACTTCCTACGAGCAGTACTTC. This gives the protein CASSQTSYEQYF. The chain carries TRBV2 and TRBJ2-7; D unclear. The germline V gene encodes CDR1 SNHLY and CDR2 FYNNEI. V was trimmed by 6 bases and J by 1 base, leaving 7 bases between them. This CDR3 comprises 12 residues.

This clonotype was recorded only once. This sequence joins TRBV12-3 or TRBV12-4 and TRBJ2-7; D gene ambiguous. This CDR3 has 13 residues. V dropped 3 bases and J dropped 3 bases, with 9 bases sitting between them. The CDR3 protein is CASSLVADYEQYF. CDR3 sequence (DNA): TGTGCCAGCAGTTTGGTGGCAGACTACGAGCAGTACTTC.

This clonotype was seen at least ten times. This rearrangement joins TRBV20-1 to TRBJ2-7; TRBD2 agrees at 11 bases. With 4 bases clipped from V and 1 base from J, the junction kept 3 bases outside the gene matches. The CDR3 has 14 residues. CDR1 DFQATT and CDR2 SNEGSKA come from the germline V gene (reference sequence). The CDR3 DNA sequence: TGCAGTGCTACCTCTAGCGGGAGGTCCTACGAGCAGTACTTC. Amino acid sequence: CSATSSGRSYEQYF.